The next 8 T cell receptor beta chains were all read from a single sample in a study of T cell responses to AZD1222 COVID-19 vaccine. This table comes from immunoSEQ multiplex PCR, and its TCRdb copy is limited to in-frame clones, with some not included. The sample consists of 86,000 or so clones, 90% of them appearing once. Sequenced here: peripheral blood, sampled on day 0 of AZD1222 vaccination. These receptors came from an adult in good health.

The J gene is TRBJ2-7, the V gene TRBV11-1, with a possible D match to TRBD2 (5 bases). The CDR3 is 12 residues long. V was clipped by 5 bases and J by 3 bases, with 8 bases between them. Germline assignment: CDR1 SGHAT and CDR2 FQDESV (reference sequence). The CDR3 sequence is CASSQDFYEQYF. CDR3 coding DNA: TGTGCCAGCAGCCAGGACTTCTACGAGCAGTACTTC.

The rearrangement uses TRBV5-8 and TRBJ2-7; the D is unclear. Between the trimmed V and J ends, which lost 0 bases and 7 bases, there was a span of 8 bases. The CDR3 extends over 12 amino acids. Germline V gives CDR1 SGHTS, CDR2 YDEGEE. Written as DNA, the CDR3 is TGTGCCAGCAGCTTGGTGGTCCCTGAGCAGTACTTC. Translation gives CASSLVVPEQYF.

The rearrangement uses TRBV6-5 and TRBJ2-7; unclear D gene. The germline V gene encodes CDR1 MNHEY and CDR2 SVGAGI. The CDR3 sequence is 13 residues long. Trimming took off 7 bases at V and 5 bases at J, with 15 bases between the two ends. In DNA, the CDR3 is TGTGCCAGCAAAAGAGCCAGGCCAGACGAGCAGTACTTC. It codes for CASKRARPDEQYF.

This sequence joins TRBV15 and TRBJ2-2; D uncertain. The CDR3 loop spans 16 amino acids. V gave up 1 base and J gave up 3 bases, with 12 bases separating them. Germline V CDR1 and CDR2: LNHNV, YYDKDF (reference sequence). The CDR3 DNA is TGTGCCACCAGCAGAGTAGTCAAGCGAGACACCGGGGAGCTGTTTTTT. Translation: CATSRVVKRDTGELFF. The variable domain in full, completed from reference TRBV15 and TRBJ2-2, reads DAMVIQNPRYQVTQFGKPVTLSCSQTLNHNVMYWYQQKSSQAPKLLFHYYDKDFNNEADTPDNFQSRRPNTSFCFLDIRSPGLGDTAMYLCATSRVVKRDTGELFFGEGSRLTVL.

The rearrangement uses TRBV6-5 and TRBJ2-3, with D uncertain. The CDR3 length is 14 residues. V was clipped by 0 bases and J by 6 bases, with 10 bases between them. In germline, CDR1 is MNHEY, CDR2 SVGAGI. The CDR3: CASSYSYRVDTQYF. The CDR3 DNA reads TGTGCCAGCAGTTACTCGTATAGGGTGGATACGCAGTATTTT.

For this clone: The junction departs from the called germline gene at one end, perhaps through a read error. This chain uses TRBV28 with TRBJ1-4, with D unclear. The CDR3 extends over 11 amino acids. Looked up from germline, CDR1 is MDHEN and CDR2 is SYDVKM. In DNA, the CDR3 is TGTGCCAGCAGTGGGCACGGGAACGCGCTTTTT. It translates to CASSGHGNALF.

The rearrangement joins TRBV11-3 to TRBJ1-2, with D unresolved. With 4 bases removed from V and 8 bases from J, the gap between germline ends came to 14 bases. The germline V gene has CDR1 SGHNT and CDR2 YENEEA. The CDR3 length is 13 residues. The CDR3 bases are TGTGCCAGCAGCTCTGGACGGATCGGGGGCTACACCTTC. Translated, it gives CASSSGRIGGYTF.

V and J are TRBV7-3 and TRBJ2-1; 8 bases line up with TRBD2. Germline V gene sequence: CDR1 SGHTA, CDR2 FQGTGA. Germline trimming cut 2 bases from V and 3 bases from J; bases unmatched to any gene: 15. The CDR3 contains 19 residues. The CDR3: CASSLWASPGTRFYNEQFF. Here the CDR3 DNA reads TGTGCCAGCAGCTTATGGGCCTCACCCGGGACTAGATTCTACAATGAGCAGTTCTTC.